These 8 T cell receptor beta chains share one sample of origin, sequenced in a study of T cell changes during pregnancy in multiple sclerosis. The assay was immunoSEQ multiplex PCR, and TCRdb's table has in-frame clones only and misses some. The sample lists 69,000 or so clones; over 80% were seen once. Sequencing used peripheral blood, obtained before pregnancy. These TCRs come from a female donor with multiple sclerosis, enrolled in a pregnancy study.

J is TRBJ2-3 and V is TRBV5-4, with D tentatively TRBD2 (6 bases). Germline V lookup: CDR1 SGHNT, CDR2 YYREEE (reference sequence). V was pared by 6 bases and J by 1 base, with 12 bases between. The CDR3 runs to 14 residues. For the CDR3, the DNA is TGTGCCAGCACCACTAAGCGGGGCACAGATACGCAGTATTTT. This codes for CASTTKRGTDTQYF.

The chain combines TRBV11-2 with TRBJ2-5, with 8 positions matching TRBD2. The CDR3 runs 18 residues. V gave up 6 bases and J gave up 1 base; unmatched junction bases: 16. The germline V gene has CDR1 SGHAT and CDR2 FQNNGV. Here the CDR3 reads CASRPLNSGALLQETQYF. The CDR3 DNA is TGTGCCAGCAGGCCGCTAAATAGCGGGGCACTTCTCCAAGAGACCCAGTACTTC.

The V gene is TRBV6-5, the J gene TRBJ2-1; TRBD1 agrees at 8 bases. Germline trimming cut 5 bases from V and 8 bases from J; bases unmatched to any gene: 11. The CDR3 totals 15 residues. The germline V gene has CDR1 MNHEY and CDR2 SVGAGI. The CDR3: CASSRPGQGLHEQFF. The CDR3 region has the DNA TGTGCCAGCAGTAGACCTGGACAGGGACTGCATGAGCAGTTCTTC.

The CDR3 loop is CASRGTSGSGELFF. The CDR3, as DNA: TGTGCCAGCAGGGGGACTAGCGGATCCGGGGAGCTGTTTTTT. V usage is TRBV9 and J usage is TRBJ2-2; TRBD2 agrees at 11 bases. V shed 5 bases and J 6 bases; nucleotides not matched to a gene: 3. Per germline, CDR1 SGDLS and CDR2 YYNGEE. This CDR3 has 14 residues.

This clone was counted only a few times. The rearrangement joins TRBV30 to TRBJ1-1; perhaps TRBD1 as D (6 bases). V was clipped by 4 bases and J by 5 bases, with 14 bases between them. This CDR3 spans 13 amino acids. Germline assignment: CDR1 GTSNPN and CDR2 SVGIG (reference sequence). DNA for the CDR3: TGTGCCTGGAACCCAGGGGTTGGGACTGAAGCTTTCTTT. It encodes CAWNPGVGTEAFF. Based on the CDR3 plus reference TRBV30 and TRBJ1-1, the full variable domain is SQTIHQWPATLVQPVGSPLSLECTVEGTSNPNLYWYRQAAGRGLQLLFYSVGIGQISSEVPQNLSASRPQDRQFILSSKKLLLSDSGFYLCAWNPGVGTEAFFGQGTRLTVV.

The rearrangement joins TRBV4-3 to TRBJ1-2; 10 bases map to TRBD1. V was clipped by 3 bases and J by 8 bases; unmatched bases: 12. The CDR3 has 16 residues. Germline CDR1 LGHNA, CDR2 YSLEER. CDR3 sequence reads: CASSQKTGQGMRGYTF. CDR3 DNA sequence: TGCGCCAGCAGCCAGAAGACGGGACAGGGGATGAGAGGCTACACCTTC.

V is TRBV7-2 and J is TRBJ2-1; D unresolved. Germline CDR1 and CDR2: SGHTA and FQGNSA. The ends were cut back, 3 bases at V and 7 bases at J, with 13 bases in the middle. The CDR3 is 14 residues long. The DNA for the CDR3 is TGTGCCAGCAGCTTTTCGACGGGTTGGAATGAGCAGTTCTTC. This codes for CASSFSTGWNEQFF.

The genes are TRBV25-1 and TRBJ2-7; D may be TRBD1 (6 bases). The CDR3 spans 14 residues. Germline lookup yields CDR1 MGHDK and CDR2 SYGVNS. Trimming removed 3 bases from V and 5 bases from J, with 14 bases in between. This CDR3 is CASSDPGTTHEQYF. In DNA, the CDR3 is TGTGCCAGCAGTGATCCCGGGACAACCCACGAGCAGTACTTC.